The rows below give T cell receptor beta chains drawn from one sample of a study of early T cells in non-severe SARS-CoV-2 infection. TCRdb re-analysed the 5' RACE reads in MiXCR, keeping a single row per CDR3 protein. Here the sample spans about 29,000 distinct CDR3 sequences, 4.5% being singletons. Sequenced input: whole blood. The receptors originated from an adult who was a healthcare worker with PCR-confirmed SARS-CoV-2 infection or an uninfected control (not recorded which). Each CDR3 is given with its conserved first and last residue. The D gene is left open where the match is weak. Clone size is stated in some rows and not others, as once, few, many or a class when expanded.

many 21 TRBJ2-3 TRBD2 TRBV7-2 TGTGCCAGCAGCTTATACAGGGTCGGCCTGACTAGCGGGATGGGAGGAGATACGCAGTATTTT CASSLYRVGLTSGMGGDTQYF
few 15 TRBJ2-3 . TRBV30 TGTGCCTGGAACACGTGGGGATTTAGCACAGATACGCAGTATTTT CAWNTWGFSTDTQYF
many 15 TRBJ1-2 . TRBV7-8 TGTGCCAGCAGCTTGATTGCGGGGGCAGAGTATGGCTACACCTTC CASSLIAGAEYGYTF
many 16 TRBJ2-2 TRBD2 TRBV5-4 TGTGCCAGCAGCTCCGCGGCTAGCGGGTTCACCGGGGAGCTGTTTTTT CASSSAASGFTGELFF
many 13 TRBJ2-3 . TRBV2 TGTGCCAGCAGTGAACAGGGTATAGATACGCAGTATTTT CASSEQGIDTQYF
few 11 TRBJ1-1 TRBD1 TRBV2 TGTGCCTCCGACAGGGGAACTGAAGCTTTCTTT CASDRGTEAFF
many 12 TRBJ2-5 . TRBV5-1 TGCGCCAGCAGCTTGGCCCGGGAGACCCAGTACTTC CASSLARETQYF
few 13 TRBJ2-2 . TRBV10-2 TGCGCCAGCAAACCAGGGACCACCGGGGAGCTGTTTTTT CASKPGTTGELFF
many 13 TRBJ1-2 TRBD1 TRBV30 TGTGCCTGGAGTGTACTAGGGGGCGGAGGCTACACCTTC CAWSVLGGGGYTF
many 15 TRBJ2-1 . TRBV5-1 TGCGCCAGCAGCGTGGACGGCGTCTCCTACAATGAGCAGTTCTTC CASSVDGVSYNEQFF
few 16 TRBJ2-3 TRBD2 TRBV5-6 TGTGCCAGCAGCTTAGGACTAGCGGGACGCACAGATACGCAGTATTTT CASSLGLAGRTDTQYF
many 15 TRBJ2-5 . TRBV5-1 TGCGCCAGCAGCTTTAGGTTAGGACCGGAAGAGACCCAGTACTTC CASSFRLGPEETQYF
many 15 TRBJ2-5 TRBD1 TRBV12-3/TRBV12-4 TGTGCCAGCAGTGACAGGGGAAAAATCGCGGAGACCCAGTACTTC CASSDRGKIAETQYF
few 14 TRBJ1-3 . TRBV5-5 TGTGCCAGCAGCTTCTTTTCCTTCGGAAACACCATATATTTT CASSFFSFGNTIYF
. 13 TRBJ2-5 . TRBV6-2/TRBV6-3 TGTGCCAGCAGTTTGGTGTACCAAGAGACCCAGTACTTC CASSLVYQETQYF
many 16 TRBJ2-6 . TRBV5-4 TGTGCCAGCAGCCCGGGACACATCTCTGGGGCCAACGTCCTGACTTTC CASSPGHISGANVLTF
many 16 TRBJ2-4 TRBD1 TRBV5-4 TGTGCCAGCAGCTTTTTGGACAGGGGTGCCAAAAACATTCAGTACTTC CASSFLDRGAKNIQYF
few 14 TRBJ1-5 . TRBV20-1 TGCAGTGCTACCAGCTCCACAGGGAATCAGCCCCAGCATTTT CSATSSTGNQPQHF
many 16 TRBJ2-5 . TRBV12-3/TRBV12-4 TGTGCCAGCAGTTTGTATCGGCAGGGCGGTGTTGAGACCCAGTACTTC CASSLYRQGGVETQYF
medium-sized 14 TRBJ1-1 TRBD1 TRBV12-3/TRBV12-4 TGTGCCAGCAGACAGGGACAGGATAACACTGAAGCTTTCTTT CASRQGQDNTEAFF
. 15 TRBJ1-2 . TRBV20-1 TGCAGTGCTAGCACTCAGGGTTTCCCTAACTATGGCTACACCTTC CSASTQGFPNYGYTF
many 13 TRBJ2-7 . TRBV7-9 TGTGCCAGCAGCTCTACTGACAGCTACGAGCAGTACTTC CASSSTDSYEQYF
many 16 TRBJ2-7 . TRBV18 TGTGCCAGCTCACCACTGCTGACACGGTTCCACTACGAGCAGTACTTC CASSPLLTRFHYEQYF
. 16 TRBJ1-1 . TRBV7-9 TGTGCCAGCAGCCTAAGGGGACGACAGCCGAACATTGAAGCTTTCTTT CASSLRGRQPNIEAFF
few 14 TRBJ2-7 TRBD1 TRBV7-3 TGTGCCAGCAGCTTAACGGGACAGACCTACGAGCAGTACTTC CASSLTGQTYEQYF
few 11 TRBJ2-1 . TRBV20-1 TGCAGTGCCCAGACTTTCAATGAGCAGTTCTTC CSAQTFNEQFF
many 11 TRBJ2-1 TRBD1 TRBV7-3 TGTGCCAGCAGCCAGGGGGTTGAGCAGTTCTTC CASSQGVEQFF
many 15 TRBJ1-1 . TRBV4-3 TGCGCCAGCAGCCAGACCTCCGGAGGTCGCACTGAAGCTTTCTTT CASSQTSGGRTEAFF
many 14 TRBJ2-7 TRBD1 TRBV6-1 TGTGCCAGCACTGAGACAGGGCTTTCCAACGAGCAGTACTTC CASTETGLSNEQYF